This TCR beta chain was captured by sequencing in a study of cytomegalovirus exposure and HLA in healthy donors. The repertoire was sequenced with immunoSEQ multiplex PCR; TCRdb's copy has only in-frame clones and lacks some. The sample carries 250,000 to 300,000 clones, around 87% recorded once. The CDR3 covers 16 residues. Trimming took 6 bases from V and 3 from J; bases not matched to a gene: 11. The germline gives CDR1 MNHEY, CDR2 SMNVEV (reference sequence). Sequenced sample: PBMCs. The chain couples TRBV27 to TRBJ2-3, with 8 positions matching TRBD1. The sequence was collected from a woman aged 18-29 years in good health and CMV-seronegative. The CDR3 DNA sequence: TGTGCCAGCAGCCCCGTCGACAGGGGTTTTACAGATACGCAGTATTTT. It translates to CASSPVDRGFTDTQYF.